This T cell receptor beta chain was sequenced in a study of Ad26.COV2.S vaccination and SARS-CoV-2 variants. Study summary: The authors gave Ad26.COV2.S intramuscularly, either once or twice 56 days apart.

Trimming removed 4 bases at V and 3 bases at J, with 8 bases between. Germline CDR1 is SGHKS and CDR2 is YYEKEE (reference sequence). This CDR3 spans 12 amino acids. Only in-frame clones appear in the TCRdb table, and some are missing; sequencing was by immunoSEQ multiplex PCR. The table records hundreds of thousands of clones, about 89% of them present only once. Treatment denoted: some 19 received Ad26.COV2.S at low or high dose, single or two shots; about 5 received placebo; per-sample allocation not given. On day 63 after the first injection, vaccine and placebo recipients gave samples. The sequences come from peripheral blood, collected in a trial of Ad26.COV2.S vaccine versus placebo. The chain employs TRBV5-5 and TRBJ2-7; D uncertain. This clonotype originated in a person aged 18 to 59 who received the Ad26.COV2.S COVID-19 vaccine or a placebo. CDR3 nucleotide sequence: TGTGCCAGCAGCCCTGTTCTCTACGAGCAGTACTTC. It yields the protein CASSPVLYEQYF. The full variable domain, rest sourced from reference TRBV5-5 and TRBJ2-7, is DAGVTQSPTHLIKTRGQQVTLRCSPISGHKSVSWYQQVLGQGPQFIFQYYEKEERGRGNFPDRFSARQFPNYSSELNVNALLLGDSALYLCASSPVLYEQYFGPGTRLTVT.